Listed below are T cell receptor beta chains from one sample, sequenced in a study of response to subunit inactivated influenza vaccine. TCRdb reanalysed the RT-PCR reads using MiXCR and keeps one entry per CDR3 protein. This sample has a few hundred thousand distinct CDR3 sequences, with approximately 23% found just once. The sequenced sample was PBMCs from blood, obtained approximately 20 months after vaccination. All receptors derive from a man between 45 and 75 years old who received an inactivated influenza vaccine. Each CDR3 is given with its conserved first and last residue.

TRBV15 | CATSPRGFLGSPLHF
TRBV28 | CASSWQETQYF
TRBV5-1 | CASSLSSNGGYTF
TRBV28 | CASSLIGQSSYEQYF
TRBV10-3 | CAISGGEVIHF
TRBV20-1 | CSAKTDRGSARGYTF
TRBV12-3/TRBV12-4 | CASRNTGGTEAFF
TRBV28 | CASSFRLAGGGEQFF
TRBV29-1 | CSVETPLTSF
TRBV3-1 | CASSMGPRAGFF
TRBV4-2 | CASSQTGLAGGPKDTQYF
TRBV4-2 | CASSQDFADNEQFF
TRBV20-1 | CSASRQGPTGELFF
TRBV24-1 | CATSPSGTDTQYF
TRBV7-8 | CASSFQDRGMGEQFF
TRBV18 | CASSPPRDRNTGELFF
TRBV4-1 | CASSQGWGTEAFF
TRBV6-1 | CASKGTGIQEKLFF
TRBV20-1 | CSAPSYRYTF
TRBV5-1 | CASSLVGRGSYNEQFF
TRBV6-6 | CASSRGQGEYSNQPQHF
TRBV5-1 | CASSMTGGLNNEQFF
TRBV4-2 | CASSQVSGYAKNIQYF